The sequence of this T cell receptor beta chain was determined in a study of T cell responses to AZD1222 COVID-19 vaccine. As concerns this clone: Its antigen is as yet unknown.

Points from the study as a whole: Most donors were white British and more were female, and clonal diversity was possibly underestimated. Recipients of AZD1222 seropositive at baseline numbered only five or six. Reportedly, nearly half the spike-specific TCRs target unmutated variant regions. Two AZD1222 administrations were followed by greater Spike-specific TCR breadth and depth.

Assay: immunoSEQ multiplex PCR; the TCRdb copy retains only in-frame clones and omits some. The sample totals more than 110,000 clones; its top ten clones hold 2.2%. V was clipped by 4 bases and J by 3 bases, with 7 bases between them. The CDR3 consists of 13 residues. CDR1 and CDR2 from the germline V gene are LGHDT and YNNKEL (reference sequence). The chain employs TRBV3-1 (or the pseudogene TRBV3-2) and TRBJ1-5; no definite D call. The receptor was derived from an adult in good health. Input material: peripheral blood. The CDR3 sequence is CASSPGPNQPQHF. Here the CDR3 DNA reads TGTGCCAGCAGCCCTGGGCCCAATCAGCCCCAGCATTTT.